The 26 T cell receptor beta chains presented below share a single source sample, sequenced in a study of CD8 T cells in ankylosing spondylitis. One entry per CDR3 protein, called by TCRdb with MiXCR from the 5' RACE reads. The table includes 200,000 to 300,000 distinct CDR3 sequences, roughly a tenth detected once. The sample comprised blood, either unsorted or a sorted T cell fraction (not recorded which). All receptors derive from a male donor with ankylosing spondylitis or in good health (not recorded which).

This clonotype was observed a few times. The chain joins TRBV11-3 to TRBJ2-3; 11 nucleotides line up with TRBD2. The V segment lost 4 bases and the J segment 4 bases; nucleotides outside the gene matches: 7. The CDR3 has 16 amino acids. The germline CDR1 and CDR2 sequences are SGHNT and YENEEA. CDR3 sequence reads: CASSSGTSGSSDTQYF. Here the CDR3 DNA reads TGTGCCAGCAGCTCCGGAACTAGCGGGAGTTCAGATACGCAGTATTTT.

In this sample, this clonotype turned up many times. The V gene is TRBV20-1, the J gene TRBJ2-3; unclear D gene. In germline, CDR1 is DFQATT, CDR2 SNEGSKA (reference sequence). The CDR3 sequence is 15 residues long. Trimming shortened V by 1 base and J by 4 bases, and 15 bases separated the two germline ends. The CDR3 DNA sequence: TGCAGTGCTAGAGGGGATAGGGCAAAGGCAGATACGCAGTATTTT. Residues: CSARGDRAKADTQYF.

This clonotype was counted ten times or more. V usage is TRBV15 and J usage is TRBJ1-4; D possibly corresponds to TRBD1 (6 bases). In germline, CDR1 is LNHNV, CDR2 YYDKDF (reference sequence). CDR3 size: 14 residues. V gave up 3 bases and J gave up 7 bases, with 12 bases separating them. CDR3 sequence reads: CATSSQGSFEKLFF. DNA for the CDR3: TGTGCCACCAGCAGTCAGGGGTCTTTTGAAAAACTGTTTTTT.

The sample holds many counts of this clonotype. The chain employs TRBV29-1 and TRBJ2-1; D is uncertain. Deletions cut 4 bases from V and 8 bases from J, with 9 bases between. Germline V gives CDR1 SQVTM, CDR2 ANQGSEA. The CDR3 sequence is 11 residues long. CDR3 region: CSVAVGHEQFF. The CDR3 coding sequence is TGCAGCGTTGCCGTTGGGCATGAGCAGTTCTTC.

The rearrangement uses TRBV20-1 and TRBJ2-7; 9 positions match TRBD2. Germline assignment: CDR1 DFQATT and CDR2 SNEGSKA (reference sequence). The CDR3 length is 15 residues. V was clipped by 6 bases and J by 2 bases; unmatched bases: 11. CDR3 bases: TGCAGTGCCCGGGAGGTAGCGGGGGCCACCTACGAGCAGTACTTC. It specifies CSAREVAGATYEQYF.

This clonotype showed up many times. The chain uses TRBV6-1 and TRBJ2-1; D is undetermined. Per the germline V gene, CDR1 is MNHNS and CDR2 is SASEGT. The CDR3 consists of 15 residues. The V gene lost 3 bases and the J gene lost 2 bases, with 11 bases spanning the gap. CDR3 residues: CASSELGKTYNEQFF. The CDR3 bases are TGTGCCAGCAGTGAGTTGGGTAAAACCTACAATGAGCAGTTCTTC.

In regard to this clonotype: A much larger clone sits a single nucleotide away, making a read error possible. This chain joins TRBV5-1 and TRBJ2-5; D is unclear. The CDR3 has 14 amino acids. Germline V gene sequence: CDR1 SGHRS, CDR2 YFSETQ. CDR3 nucleotides: TGCGCCAGCAGCTTGGCCGTTGGAAAAGAGGCCCAGTACTTC. Translated: CASSLAVGKEAQYF.

This clonotype was recorded at least ten times. The genes are TRBV20-1 and TRBJ2-7; TRBD1 agrees at 8 bases. Germline V lookup: CDR1 DFQATT, CDR2 SNEGSKA (reference sequence). Trimming cost V 6 bases and J 6 bases; bases outside gene matches: 16. This CDR3 has 15 residues. CDR3: CSAPKPGTGNSEQYF. DNA of the CDR3: TGCAGTGCGCCTAAACCCGGGACAGGTAATAGCGAGCAGTACTTC.

As to this clonotype: Being one base from a much bigger clone, this may be a read error. This chain uses TRBV5-1 with TRBJ2-1; 9 positions match TRBD1. The J segment lost 9 bases and the V segment lost 2 bases, leaving 6 bases of the junction unmatched. CDR3 length equals 14 residues. The germline V gene has CDR1 SGHRS and CDR2 YFSETQ. The CDR3 DNA follows: TGCGCCAGCAGCTTTGGGACAGGGAAAGGTGAGCAGTTCTTC. Its translation is CASSFGTGKGEQFF.

The rearrangement joins TRBV6-1 to TRBJ2-3; 10 bases align to TRBD2. Germline CDR1 is MNHNS and CDR2 is SASEGT. The CDR3 sequence is 15 residues long. V shed 6 bases, J shed 3 bases, and the junction held 6 bases outside the gene matches. CDR3 DNA: TGTGCCAGCAGCAAGCGGGGGGGCGGGACAGATACGCAGTATTTT. As protein: CASSKRGGGTDTQYF.

This clonotype was recorded many times. The chain has TRBV4-1 and TRBJ2-7; 10 bases align to TRBD2. This CDR3 spans 16 amino acids. Trimming cost V 1 base and J 0 bases; bases outside gene matches: 3. Germline values: CDR1 MGHRA, CDR2 YSYEKL. CDR3 region: CASSQGGLAISYEQYF. In nucleotides, the CDR3 is TGCGCCAGCAGCCAAGGGGGACTAGCGATCTCCTACGAGCAGTACTTC.

There are many counts of this clonotype. J is TRBJ1-6 and V is TRBV9; unclear D gene. Germline V lookup: CDR1 SGDLS, CDR2 YYNGEE. This CDR3 is built from 14 residues. The V end was cut by 0 bases, the J end by 7 bases, with 8 bases between. The DNA of the CDR3 is TGTGCCAGCAGCGTAGGCGTCGAGAATTCACCCCTCCACTTT. This codes for CASSVGVENSPLHF.

This clonotype was observed many times. This rearrangement joins TRBV20-1 to TRBJ2-5; 8 positions match TRBD2. The CDR3 sequence is 13 residues long. Germline assignment: CDR1 DFQATT and CDR2 SNEGSKA (reference sequence). V lost 3 bases and J lost 4; bases outside the gene matches: 4. The DNA of the CDR3 is TGCAGTGCTAGCGGGGGGGCCGTAGAGACCCAGTACTTC. Translating gives CSASGGAVETQYF.

This clonotype was observed many times. The chain has TRBV2 and TRBJ2-1; TRBD2 matches at 11 bases. The CDR3 loop spans 15 amino acids. Germline CDR1 and CDR2: SNHLY and FYNNEI. V shed 8 bases and J 1 base; nucleotides not matched to a gene: 4. CDR3 protein: CASDGTSGSYNEQFF. Written as DNA, the CDR3 is TGTGCCAGCGACGGGACTAGCGGTTCCTACAATGAGCAGTTCTTC.

This clonotype was seen at least ten times. J is TRBJ1-5 and V is TRBV20-1; a weak D match, TRBD1 (6 bases). Germline assignment: CDR1 DFQATT and CDR2 SNEGSKA (reference sequence). The CDR3 loop spans 16 amino acids. V lost 6 bases and J lost 4, with 22 bases in between. CDR3 amino acids: CSATLRGGGLNQPQHF. The DNA for the CDR3 is TGCAGTGCAACCCTCCGAGGCGGGGGGCTTAATCAGCCCCAGCATTTT.

This clonotype was seen many times. The chain is built from TRBV20-1 and TRBJ1-1; D gene uncertain. Looked up from germline, CDR1 is DFQATT and CDR2 is SNEGSKA (reference sequence). This CDR3 spans 10 amino acids. The V gene lost 0 bases and the J gene lost 6 bases, with 2 bases spanning the gap. The CDR3 loop reads CSARDSEAFF. Written as DNA, the CDR3 is TGCAGTGCTAGAGATTCTGAAGCTTTCTTT.

This rearrangement joins TRBV20-1 to TRBJ2-7; weak D call: TRBD1 (6 bases). In germline, CDR1 is DFQATT, CDR2 SNEGSKA (reference sequence). Trimming cost V 0 bases and J 1 base, with 19 bases left between them. The CDR3 consists of 17 residues. CDR3 bases: TGCAGTGCTAGAGACCGAAGGGTTGACAGGCCTTCCTACGAGCAGTACTTC. Translated: CSARDRRVDRPSYEQYF.

This clonotype has a count of ten or more. The chain uses TRBV6-6 and TRBJ1-6; D ambiguous. CDR3 length equals 11 residues. Germline assignment: CDR1 MNHNY and CDR2 SVGAGI (reference sequence). V was pared by 8 bases and J by 10 bases, with 9 bases between. In DNA, the CDR3 is TGTGCCAGCGGGGAGAACTCACCCCTCCACTTT. Its translation is CASGENSPLHF.

The chain couples TRBV7-9 to TRBJ2-1; D may be TRBD2 (5 bases). There are 15 residues in the CDR3. Germline CDR1 reads SEHNR; CDR2 reads FQNEAQ (reference sequence). Trimming stripped 6 bases from V and 4 bases from J, with 16 bases between. The CDR3 nucleotides read TGTGCCAGCAGTGGCCCGGGGTCCCGGTACAATGAGCAGTTCTTC. It specifies CASSGPGSRYNEQFF.

Many counts were recorded for this clonotype. The chain is built from TRBV20-1 and TRBJ2-7; weak D call: TRBD1 (5 bases). Germline loops: CDR1 DFQATT, CDR2 SNEGSKA (reference sequence). This CDR3 comprises 16 residues. V lost 5 bases to trimming and J lost 0 bases, with 20 bases between them. Here the CDR3 DNA reads TGCAGTGCTGTGCCCCTGAATGCAGGGATCTCCTACGAGCAGTACTTC. This translates into CSAVPLNAGISYEQYF.

A few counts support this clonotype. This chain joins TRBV2 and TRBJ2-7; 12 nucleotides align to TRBD2. The CDR3 is 18 residues long. CDR1 SNHLY and CDR2 FYNNEI come from the germline V gene. With V trimmed by 6 bases and J by 0 bases, 12 bases remained unmatched. This chain's CDR3 is CASSKTSGSVPSSYEQYF. CDR3 nucleotides: TGTGCCAGCAGCAAGACTAGCGGGAGTGTCCCCAGCTCCTACGAGCAGTACTTC.

The sample holds many counts of this clonotype. This chain uses TRBV5-1 with TRBJ2-3; a possible D gene is TRBD1 (5 bases). The CDR3 is 16 residues long. With 4 bases removed from V and 2 bases from J, the gap between germline ends came to 17 bases. The germline CDR1 and CDR2 sequences are SGHRS and YFSETQ. The CDR3 nucleotides read TGCGCCAGCAGCCGAGCAGGGAACACCCTCACAGATACGCAGTATTTT. Translation gives CASSRAGNTLTDTQYF.

This clonotype was seen repeatedly, ten times or more. In DNA form, the CDR3 reads TGTGCCAGCAGCTTCCCATATAGGTACGAGCAGTACTTC. Residues: CASSFPYRYEQYF. J is TRBJ2-7 and V is TRBV7-2; D gene unclear. The germline CDR1 and CDR2 sequences are SGHTA and FQGNSA. The CDR3 runs 13 residues. V was trimmed by 3 bases and J by 4 bases, leaving 10 bases between them.

The chain is built from TRBV11-3 and TRBJ2-1; D is perhaps TRBD1 or TRBD2 (6 bases each). The CDR3 consists of 15 residues. V was cut by 5 bases and J by 5 bases, with 16 bases left in between. Germline values: CDR1 SGHNT, CDR2 YENEEA. CDR3 sequence reads: CASSPSGRGDNEQFF. CDR3 sequence (DNA): TGTGCCAGCAGCCCCTCGGGAAGGGGGGACAATGAGCAGTTCTTC.

The chain joins TRBV10-3 to TRBJ1-1, with D maybe TRBD1 (6 bases). Looked up from germline, CDR1 is ENHRY and CDR2 is SYGVKD. Deletions cut 3 bases from V and 7 bases from J, with 15 bases between. The CDR3 is 14 amino acids. The CDR3 nucleotides are TGTGCCATCAGTGAAGGTAGGGGGGGCGTTGAAGCTTTCTTT. Translating gives CAISEGRGGVEAFF.

This clonotype has ten or more counts. The genes are TRBV30 and TRBJ1-2; D gene ambiguous. CDR1 and CDR2 from the germline V gene are GTSNPN and SVGIG (reference sequence). This CDR3 is 11 amino acids long. The CDR3 sequence: CAAGANYGYTF. The CDR3 DNA follows: TGTGCGGCGGGAGCCAATTATGGCTACACCTTC.